This T cell receptor (beta chain) was recovered during a study of early T cells in non-severe SARS-CoV-2 infection. Unique molecular identifiers tagged individual cDNA molecules. TCRdb processed the 5' RACE reads anew with MiXCR; each CDR3 protein has one entry. The table shows about 64,000 distinct CDR3 sequences, with 20% to 25% occurring only once. There are 14 residues in the CDR3. Per the germline V gene, CDR1 is MNHEY and CDR2 is SVGEGT. V was cut by 5 bases and J by 9 bases, with 14 bases left in between. This clonotype was seen a few times. This TCR was sampled from an adult who was a healthcare worker with PCR-confirmed SARS-CoV-2 infection or an uninfected control (not recorded which). The material was whole blood, obtained at baseline. This chain links TRBV6-2 or TRBV6-3 with TRBJ1-6, with D hard to call. CDR3 sequence reads: CASSPIRRSSPLHF. CDR3 nucleotide sequence: TGTGCCAGCAGTCCTATAAGGAGGAGTTCACCCCTCCACTTT.